This is a list of T cell receptor beta chains from one sample in a study of cytomegalovirus exposure and HLA in healthy donors. The assay was immunoSEQ multiplex PCR, and TCRdb's table has in-frame clones only and misses some. The table shows around 250,000 clones, with over 70% occurring only once. Specimen: PBMCs. Receptor source: an older woman in good health and CMV-seropositive. CDR3s leave out the opening cysteine and the closing phenylalanine or tryptophan. Each record gives: CDR3 length, clone size, J gene, V gene, CDR3 protein. Size values are once, few and many counts, or a class for expanded clones, and some rows have none.

>14|few|TRBJ2-3|TRBV2
ASRDPLAGDTDTQY
>12|once|TRBJ2-4|TRBV19
ASRDGGGENIQY
>14|.|TRBJ2-7|TRBV4-2
ASSPSMGGSSGEQY
>12|few|TRBJ2-7|TRBV6-1
ASSPGGLTYEQY
>13|.|TRBJ2-4|TRBV6-6
ASSSPGDGKNIQY
>14|.|TRBJ2-5|TRBV15
ATSRGGTPSQETQY
>10|.|TRBJ1-1|TRBV6-1
ASSVQGTEAF
>13|few|TRBJ2-6|TRBV10-2
ASSARSSGANVLT
>12|.|TRBJ2-5|TRBV6-1
ASREGQGRETQY
>12|.|TRBJ2-5|TRBV5-4
ASSLEGAWETQY
>11|few|TRBJ1-3|TRBV27
ASSLESGNTIY